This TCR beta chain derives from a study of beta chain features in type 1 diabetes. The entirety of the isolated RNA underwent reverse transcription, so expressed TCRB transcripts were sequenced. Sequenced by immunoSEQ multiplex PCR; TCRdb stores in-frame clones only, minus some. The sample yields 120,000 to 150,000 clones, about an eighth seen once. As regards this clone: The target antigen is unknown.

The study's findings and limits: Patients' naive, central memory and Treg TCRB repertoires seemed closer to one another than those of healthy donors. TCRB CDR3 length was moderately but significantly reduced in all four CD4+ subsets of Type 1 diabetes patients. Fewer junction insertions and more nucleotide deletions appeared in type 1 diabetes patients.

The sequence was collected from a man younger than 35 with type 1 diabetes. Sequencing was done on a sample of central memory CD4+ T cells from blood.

The CDR3 reads CAWSYEGHPNQPQHF. DNA for the CDR3: TGTGCCTGGAGCTACGAAGGACACCCCAATCAGCCCCAGCATTTT. The V and J genes are TRBV30 and TRBJ1-5; D might be TRBD1 (5 bases). Germline values: CDR1 GTSNPN, CDR2 SVGIG (reference sequence). The CDR3 consists of 15 residues. V lost 3 bases to trimming and J lost 3 bases, with 15 bases between them. Full variable domain (remainder filled in from reference TRBV30 and TRBJ1-5): SQTIHQWPATLVQPVGSPLSLECTVEGTSNPNLYWYRQAAGRGLQLLFYSVGIGQISSEVPQNLSASRPQDRQFILSSKKLLLSDSGFYLCAWSYEGHPNQPQHFGDGTRLSIL.